The 17 T cell receptor beta chains listed next were all sequenced from one sample in a study of cytomegalovirus exposure and HLA in healthy donors. Amplification used 60 Vbeta primers and 13 Jbeta primers. Assay: immunoSEQ multiplex PCR; the TCRdb copy retains only in-frame clones and omits some. There are about 120,000 clones in the sample; around three quarters occur only once, and 3.5% to 4.5% lies in the top ten. Specimen: PBMCs. These receptors were collected from a man aged 30 to 45 in good health and CMV-seropositive.

The chain carries TRBV11-3 and TRBJ2-5, with TRBD1 matching over 8 bases. J gave up 5 bases and V 4 bases, and 9 bases lay outside the gene matches. In germline, CDR1 is SGHNT, CDR2 YENEEA. This CDR3 has 15 residues. For the CDR3, the DNA is TGTGCCAGCAGCTCCGGACAGGGCCGGGGGGAGACCCAGTACTTC. Its translation is CASSSGQGRGETQYF.

Concerning this clone: The sample has other DNA sequences that encode this CDR3 too. The chain carries TRBV7-2 and TRBJ2-5, with TRBD1 matching 7 bases. Germline V gene data show CDR1 as SGHTA and CDR2 as FQGNSA. The CDR3 contains 15 residues. Unmatched junction bases numbered 8, after V lost 3 bases and J lost 4 bases. The CDR3 DNA sequence: TGTGCCAGCAGCTTGGGCAGGGGGTATCGAGAGACCCAGTACTTC. It translates to CASSLGRGYRETQYF. Together with reference TRBV7-2 and TRBJ2-5, the CDR3 gives the full variable domain: GAGVSQSPSNKVTEKGKDVELRCDPISGHTALYWYRQSLGQGLEFLIYFQGNSAPDKSGLPSDRFSAERTGGSVSTLTIQRTQQEDSAVYLCASSLGRGYRETQYFGPGTRLLVL.

The chain combines TRBV4-2 with TRBJ2-7; perhaps TRBD1 as D (7 bases). This CDR3 contains 17 residues. Germline V gene data show CDR1 as LGHNA and CDR2 as YNFKEQ. Between the trimmed V and J ends, which lost 3 bases and 9 bases, there was a span of 27 bases. DNA for the CDR3: TGTGCCAGCAGCCATCCGACCGGGAGAAAGGGGGCTAGGGGGCAGTACTTC. This codes for CASSHPTGRKGARGQYF.

This clone was seen just once. The chain has TRBV5-1 and TRBJ2-5; tentatively, D is TRBD2 (6 bases). The J call is uncertain, as TRBJ2-7 better fits the DNA end. The CDR3 runs to 15 residues. The V gene's germline CDR1 is SGHRS and CDR2 YFSETQ. CDR3 sequence reads: CASSLTGQEGYEQYF. CDR3 coding DNA: TGCGCCAGCAGCTTGACCGGGCAGGAGGGATACGAGCAGTACTTC.

The rearrangement uses TRBV19 and TRBJ2-7; perhaps TRBD1 as D (6 bases). This CDR3 is built from 16 residues. Per germline, CDR1 LNHDA and CDR2 SQIVND (reference sequence). The V end was cut by 5 bases, the J end by 0 bases, with 17 bases between. CDR3 sequence (DNA): TGTGCCAGTAGTGAATCCAGGGGTGGAGGCTCCTACGAGCAGTACTTC. As protein: CASSESRGGGSYEQYF.

The chain links TRBV7-2 to TRBJ2-5, with TRBD1 matching 8 bases. After removal of 5 bases from V and 5 bases from J, the junction contained 10 bases not matched to a gene. The CDR3 runs to 15 residues. Germline CDR1 is SGHTA and CDR2 is FQGNSA. This chain's CDR3 is CASSPKDRAGETQYF. Here the CDR3 DNA reads TGTGCCAGCAGCCCAAAGGACAGGGCAGGGGAGACCCAGTACTTC.

This chain connects TRBV5-5 to TRBJ1-3; 9 bases are shared with TRBD1. After removal of 0 bases from V and 2 bases from J, the junction contained 3 bases not matched to a gene. Germline V lookup: CDR1 SGHKS, CDR2 YYEKEE (reference sequence). The length of the CDR3 is 16 residues. The CDR3 coding sequence is TGTGCCAGCAGCTTGGCCGGGACAGGGCCTGGAAACACCATATATTTT. It codes for CASSLAGTGPGNTIYF.

This clone was observed a handful of times. V is TRBV7-9 and J is TRBJ1-2; 9 bases map to TRBD1. V dropped 4 bases and J dropped 3; count of bases not matched to a gene: 6. The CDR3 runs to 15 residues. Germline values: CDR1 SEHNR, CDR2 FQNEAQ (reference sequence). In nucleotides, the CDR3 is TGTGCCAGCAGCTCTGGTAGGGACAGGGACTATGGCTACACCTTC. It codes for CASSSGRDRDYGYTF.

The genes are TRBV29-1 and TRBJ1-2; D is unclear. The V gene lost 4 bases and the J gene lost 7 bases, with 19 bases spanning the gap. Germline CDR1 SQVTM, CDR2 ANQGSEA. This CDR3 spans 14 amino acids. This CDR3 is CSVGGRLAMGGYTF. CDR3 coding DNA: TGCAGCGTTGGAGGGCGCCTGGCTATGGGTGGCTACACCTTC.

This CDR3 is CASSLDRLLAKNIQYF. The CDR3 region has the DNA TGTGCCAGCAGCTTGGACAGACTTCTAGCCAAAAACATTCAGTACTTC. The chain joins TRBV7-9 to TRBJ2-4; the D gene is possibly TRBD1 (6 bases). The CDR3 consists of 16 residues. The V gene's germline CDR1 is SEHNR and CDR2 FQNEAQ (reference sequence). The V and J ends lost 3 bases and 0 bases respectively, with 12 bases between them.

This sequence joins TRBV7-3 and TRBJ2-2, with D perhaps TRBD2 (5 bases). The CDR3 has 16 residues. CDR1 and CDR2 from the germline V gene are SGHTA and FQGTGA. Trimming cost V 4 bases and J 3 bases, with 15 bases left between them. The CDR3 DNA reads TGTGCCAGCAGCTCGCCGGGATGGTACTACACCGGGGAGCTGTTTTTT. Amino acid sequence: CASSSPGWYYTGELFF.

The chain combines TRBV7-6 with TRBJ2-5; 8 bases align to TRBD2. The J call may be mistaken, given a closer DNA end match to TRBJ2-7. The V gene's germline CDR1 is SGHVS and CDR2 FNYEAQ. CDR3 length: 15 residues. This CDR3 reads CASSWGLGLAYEQYF. As DNA, the CDR3 is TGTGCCAGCAGCTGGGGACTAGGGCTAGCCTACGAGCAGTACTTC.

V and J are TRBV30 and TRBJ1-2; D might be TRBD1 (6 bases). Trimming took 0 bases from V and 2 from J, leaving 25 bases between them. This CDR3 has 19 amino acids. Germline V CDR1 and CDR2: GTSNPN, SVGIG (reference sequence). The CDR3 loop is CAWSVGPLAGESANYGYTF. CDR3 DNA sequence: TGTGCCTGGAGTGTAGGCCCCTTGGCAGGGGAATCTGCAAACTATGGCTACACCTTC.

This clone was recorded once. The chain combines TRBV19 with TRBJ1-1; D is uncertain. V was pared by 5 bases and J by 1 base, with 8 bases between. The CDR3 runs to 13 residues. CDR1 LNHDA and CDR2 SQIVND come from the germline V gene (reference sequence). The CDR3 DNA follows: TGTGCCAGTAGTGTGGCCTGGAACACTGAAGCTTTCTTT. Translated: CASSVAWNTEAFF.

The V and J genes are TRBV7-2 and TRBJ2-7, with D possibly being TRBD2 (6 bases). Germline V CDR1 and CDR2: SGHTA, FQGNSA. The V and J ends lost 4 bases and 3 bases respectively, with 13 bases between them. CDR3 length: 14 residues. This CDR3 reads CASSSDWGDYEQYF. The CDR3, as DNA: TGTGCCAGCAGCTCGGACTGGGGGGACTACGAGCAGTACTTC.

V gene TRBV7-2 combines with J gene TRBJ1-2; the D is unclear. The CDR3 spans 16 residues. Germline-derived CDR1 and CDR2 are SGHTA and FQGNSA. The V gene lost 2 bases and the J gene lost 4 bases, with 17 bases spanning the gap. CDR3 DNA sequence: TGTGCCAGCAGCTTATCGGGTCGGGAAGACCGCTATGGCTACACCTTC. Protein: CASSLSGREDRYGYTF. The full variable domain, in which reference TRBV7-2 and TRBJ1-2 provide the parts outside the CDR3, is GAGVSQSPSNKVTEKGKDVELRCDPISGHTALYWYRQSLGQGLEFLIYFQGNSAPDKSGLPSDRFSAERTGGSVSTLTIQRTQQEDSAVYLCASSLSGREDRYGYTFGSGTRLTVV.

The chain employs TRBV5-1 and TRBJ2-1; TRBD1 is a possible D gene (6 bases). Deletions cut 4 bases from V and 0 bases from J, with 14 bases between. The CDR3 is 16 residues long. Germline CDR1 reads SGHRS; CDR2 reads YFSETQ. The CDR3 region has the DNA TGCGCCAGCAGCCCCGGGACATCTAACTCCTACAATGAGCAGTTCTTC. This translates into CASSPGTSNSYNEQFF. Filled out from reference TRBV5-1 and TRBJ2-1, the complete variable domain reads KAGVTQTPRYLIKTRGQQVTLSCSPISGHRSVSWYQQTPGQGLQFLFEYFSETQRNKGNFPGRFSGRQFSNSRSEMNVSTLELGDSALYLCASSPGTSNSYNEQFFGPGTRLTVL.